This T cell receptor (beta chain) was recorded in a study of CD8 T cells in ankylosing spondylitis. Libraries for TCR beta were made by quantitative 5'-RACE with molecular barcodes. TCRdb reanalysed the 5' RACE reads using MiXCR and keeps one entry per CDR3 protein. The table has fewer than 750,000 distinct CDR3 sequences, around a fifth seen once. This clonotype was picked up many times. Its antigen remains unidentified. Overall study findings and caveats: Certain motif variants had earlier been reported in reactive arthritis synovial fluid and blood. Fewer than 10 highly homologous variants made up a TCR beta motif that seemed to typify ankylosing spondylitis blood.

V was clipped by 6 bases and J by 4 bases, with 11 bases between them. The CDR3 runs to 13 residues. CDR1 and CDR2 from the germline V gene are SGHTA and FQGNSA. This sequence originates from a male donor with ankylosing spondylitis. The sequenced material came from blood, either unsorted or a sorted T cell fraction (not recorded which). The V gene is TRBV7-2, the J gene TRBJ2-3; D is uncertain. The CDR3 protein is CASSSRVADTQYF. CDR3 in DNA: TGTGCCAGCAGTTCTAGGGTTGCAGATACGCAGTATTTT. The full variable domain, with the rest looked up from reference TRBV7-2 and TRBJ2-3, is GAGVSQSPSNKVTEKGKDVELRCDPISGHTALYWYRQSLGQGLEFLIYFQGNSAPDKSGLPSDRFSAERTGGSVSTLTIQRTQQEDSAVYLCASSSRVADTQYFGPGTRLTVL.